One T cell receptor (beta chain) is described in this entry. Its antigen is still unknown. The sample originates from a study of T cell responses to AZD1222 COVID-19 vaccine. Overall study context: Pooling of second doses given at about 4 or about 12 weeks was done. Overall study results and limits: The study found Spike-specific TCR breadth and depth rose after two AZD1222 doses. Regions 160-218 and 743-854 held dominance among vaccine-associated CD4 TCRs, which spanned spike. Clonal diversity may have been underestimated in mostly white British donors.

Only in-frame clones appear in the TCRdb table, and some are missing; sequencing was by immunoSEQ multiplex PCR. The table shows 100,000 to 140,000 clones, with under 95% occurring only once. Specimen: peripheral blood, collected on day 0 of AZD1222 vaccination. The TCR comes from an adult in good health.

The CDR3 here is CAIKGTQETQYF. CDR3 coding DNA: TGTGCCATCAAAGGGACTCAAGAGACCCAGTACTTC. The genes are TRBV10-3 and TRBJ2-5, with D possibly TRBD2 on 6 matching bases. Germline V gives CDR1 ENHRY, CDR2 SYGVKD. The length of the CDR3 is 12 residues. V gave up 7 bases and J gave up 2 bases, with 8 bases separating them.